The clone carrying this TCR beta chain was counted between two and nine times. Antigen: not known. CDR3 size: 15 residues. V dropped 6 bases and J dropped 5; count of bases not matched to a gene: 11. The data originate from a study of early T cells in non-severe SARS-CoV-2 infection. Overall study context: The authors sequenced bulk RNA from unsorted whole blood, leaving chains unpaired.

Researchers attached unique molecular identifiers to individual cDNA molecules. From the 5' RACE reads, TCRdb called clonotypes with MiXCR, one entry per CDR3 protein. This sample carries 85,000 to 95,000 distinct CDR3 sequences, approximately 14% of them seen once, and the ten largest clones take approximately 0.54%. Broader study findings: Anti-spike CD8 responses were favored in VDJdb matching, and private and CD4 specificities were missed.

Sequenced sample: whole blood. The sequence was obtained from an adult who was a healthcare worker with PCR-confirmed SARS-CoV-2 infection or an uninfected control (not recorded which). The J gene is TRBJ2-5, the V gene TRBV12-3 or TRBV12-4; 8 nucleotides align to TRBD2. In DNA, the CDR3 is TGTGCCAGCAGCATGCGGGGGGCCGTCATGGAGACCCAGTACTTC. Translating it yields CASSMRGAVMETQYF.